These 9 T cell receptor beta chains share one sample of origin, sequenced in a study of molecular identifiers for immune sequencing clone quantification. Each CDR3 protein is one row after TCRdb ran MiXCR on the PCR reads. The sample holds more than 10,000 distinct CDR3 sequences, under 25% seen once. Sequenced sample: naive CD8+ T cells from blood, with Jurkat cell RNA spiked in. Subset: FACS-sorted CD8+CD4-CCR7+CD45RA+ naive T cells. The origin of the receptors is a human donor in good health. Some libraries in this study had Jurkat cell RNA spiked in.

This clonotype was observed a handful of times. V is TRBV9 and J is TRBJ2-6; 7 nucleotides match TRBD2. Germline values: CDR1 SGDLS, CDR2 YYNGEE. V dropped 4 bases and J dropped 2; count of bases not matched to a gene: 6. This CDR3 spans 16 amino acids. The CDR3 DNA reads TGTGCCAGCAGCCAGGTCGGGGGGACTGGGGCCAACGTCCTGACTTTC. Encoded protein: CASSQVGGTGANVLTF.

This clonotype was seen many times. V gene TRBV7-8 combines with J gene TRBJ2-1, with unresolved D. The CDR3 extends over 12 amino acids. Trimming left V 3 bases short and J 13 bases short, with 13 bases between. Per germline, CDR1 SGHVS and CDR2 FQNEAQ. The CDR3 nucleotides read TGTGCCAGCAGCTTGACGAAGGGTCGTCAGTTCTTC. This translates into CASSLTKGRQFF.

This clonotype has at least ten counts. The rearrangement joins TRBV9 to TRBJ2-3; tentative D call: TRBD2 (6 bases). Germline values: CDR1 SGDLS, CDR2 YYNGEE. With 4 bases removed from V and 3 bases from J, the gap between germline ends came to 15 bases. The CDR3 is 15 amino acids. The CDR3 sequence is CASSPSSGRTDTQYF. For the CDR3, the DNA is TGTGCCAGCAGCCCGTCGAGCGGGCGGACAGATACGCAGTATTTT.

This clonotype was seen a handful of times. The V and J genes are TRBV5-4 and TRBJ2-1, with D unresolved. The CDR3 loop spans 13 amino acids. V was cut by 4 bases and J by 3 bases, with 8 bases left in between. CDR1 SGHNT and CDR2 YYREEE come from the germline V gene (reference sequence). The CDR3 here is CASSDPDYNEQFF. The CDR3 region has the DNA TGTGCCAGCAGCGATCCAGACTACAATGAGCAGTTCTTC.

In the case of this clonotype: A much larger clone differs from this one at a single base, so this may be a read error. The rearrangement joins TRBV5-3 to TRBJ1-4; 10 bases fit TRBD1. TRBV5-3 is sorted into the ORF group, with uncertain function. This CDR3 region has 15 residues. Here the CDR3 reads CASSQPGTGDEELFF. CDR3 DNA sequence: TGTGCCAGCAGTCAACCCGGGACAGGGGATGAAGAACTGTTTTTT.

The chain couples TRBV4-1 to TRBJ2-3; D is possibly TRBD2 (6 bases). V was clipped by 0 bases and J by 8 bases, with 21 bases between them. CDR3 length: 17 amino acids. Germline CDR1 MGHRA, CDR2 YSYEKL. CDR3 DNA sequence: TGCGCCAGCAGCCAAGATTACATTCTCACTAGCACGGTTACGCAGTATTTT. It translates to CASSQDYILTSTVTQYF.

As regards this clonotype: The germline gene is not matched at one end of the junction; a read error may be the cause. V usage is TRBV11-2 and J usage is TRBJ2-3, with D tentatively TRBD1 or TRBD2 (5 bases each). CDR1 and CDR2 (germline): SGHAT, FQNNGV. The CDR3 length is 14 residues. CDR3 DNA sequence: TGTGCCTCAACCCGGGACCCCAGCACAGATACGCGGTATTTT. Amino acid sequence: CASTRDPSTDTRYF.

As regards this clonotype: One junction end does not reproduce the germline sequence, and a read error may be involved. This chain uses TRBV12-3 or TRBV12-4 with TRBJ2-5; D is undetermined. This CDR3 comprises 13 residues. This CDR3 is CASSVGDQGTQYF. DNA for the CDR3: TGTGCCAGCAGTGTTGGGGATCAAGGGACCCAGTACTTC.

This clonotype is medium-sized in the sample. This chain links TRBV2 with TRBJ2-7; D assignment may be TRBD1 or TRBD2 (5 bases each). CDR3 length: 15 residues. CDR1 is SNHLY and CDR2 is FYNNEI in the germline V gene. The V gene lost 3 bases and the J gene lost 5 bases, with 17 bases spanning the gap. The CDR3 DNA reads TGTGCCAGCAGTGACCCGGGACCTGGCGGCCACGAGCAGTACTTC. This translates into CASSDPGPGGHEQYF. The full variable domain, completed using reference TRBV2 and TRBJ2-7, is EPEVTQTPSHQVTQMGQEVILRCVPISNHLYFYWYRQILGQKVEFLVSFYNNEISEKSEIFDDQFSVERPDGSNFTLKIRSTKLEDSAMYFCASSDPGPGGHEQYFGPGTRLTVT.